Listed here are 21 T cell receptor beta chains from one sample, sequenced in a study of tissue T cells after allogeneic stem cell transplantation. Clones were read by immunoSEQ multiplex PCR, and TCRdb kept only the in-frame ones, dropping some. The table has around 530 clones, approximately 80% seen once. The material sequenced was ileal tissue, taken at autopsy. Receptors were obtained from a female patient aged 18 to 50 with steroid-refractory graft-versus-host disease after an allogeneic stem cell transplant. Some T cells could come from the graft donor.

The genes are TRBV6-5 and TRBJ1-2; D might be TRBD1 (5 bases). Germline V gives CDR1 MNHEY, CDR2 SVGAGI. The CDR3 consists of 14 residues. With 0 bases removed from V and 4 bases from J, the gap between germline ends came to 9 bases. CDR3 in amino acids: CASSYSSGGYGYTF. The CDR3 DNA sequence: TGTGCCAGCAGTTACTCATCCGGGGGCTATGGCTACACCTTC.

This rearrangement joins TRBV7-9 to TRBJ1-2, with D unclear. CDR1 is SEHNR, CDR2 FQNEAQ, per germline (reference sequence). This CDR3 region has 16 residues. Trimming left V 5 bases short and J 5 bases short, with 21 bases between. For the CDR3, the DNA is TGTGCCAGCAGCCCGCCCCTCCGGGGATTTGAATATGGCTACACCTTC. Its protein product is CASSPPLRGFEYGYTF.

This clone was counted a few times. The V gene is TRBV12-3 or TRBV12-4, the J gene TRBJ2-2, with unresolved D. The CDR3 spans 13 residues. Trimming left V 3 bases short and J 2 bases short, with 4 bases between. Here the CDR3 reads CASSLTNTGELFF. The CDR3 DNA follows: TGTGCCAGCAGTTTGACCAACACCGGGGAGCTGTTTTTT.

This clone was counted a single time. CDR3 nucleotide sequence: TGTGCCAGCAGTCTGGATGGGAACACTCTGGGGGGCTACACCTTC. This codes for CASSLDGNTLGGYTF. The chain employs TRBV6-5 and TRBJ1-2; D ambiguous. Germline V lookup: CDR1 MNHEY, CDR2 SVGAGI. This CDR3 is built from 15 residues. Trimming pared 5 bases from V and 8 bases from J, leaving 21 bases between.

This clone was seen more than once but under ten times. This chain joins TRBV29-1 and TRBJ2-1; TRBD1 might be the D (5 bases). With 7 bases removed from V and 4 bases from J, the gap between germline ends came to 11 bases. The CDR3 loop spans 12 amino acids. In germline, CDR1 is SQVTM, CDR2 ANQGSEA. CDR3 nucleotide sequence: TGCAGCGCAGGGCTTTGGTACAATGAGCAGTTCTTC. It yields the protein CSAGLWYNEQFF.

This clone was recorded a few times. This chain uses TRBV19 with TRBJ2-7; D gene unclear. CDR3 size: 15 residues. CDR1 is LNHDA, CDR2 SQIVND, per germline (reference sequence). The V and J ends lost 4 bases and 2 bases respectively, with 15 bases between them. This chain's CDR3 is CASSTPFNGPYEQYF. CDR3 nucleotide sequence: TGTGCCAGTAGTACCCCCTTCAACGGGCCCTACGAGCAGTACTTC.

This chain links TRBV6-5 with TRBJ2-2; 7 bases are shared with TRBD2. CDR3 length: 12 residues. The V and J ends lost 6 bases and 6 bases, in that order; junction bases with no gene match: 1. Germline V gene lookup returns CDR1 MNHEY and CDR2 SVGAGI. CDR3 loop: CASRRGSGELFF. The CDR3, as DNA: TGTGCCAGCAGGCGGGGGTCCGGGGAGCTGTTTTTT.

This sequence joins TRBV3-1 (or the pseudogene TRBV3-2) and TRBJ1-2; D not resolved. Germline values: CDR1 LGHDT, CDR2 YNNKEL (reference sequence). The CDR3 sequence is 12 residues long. V shed 3 bases and J shed 4 bases, with 6 bases lying between them. CDR3 amino acids: CASSHVVYGYTF. CDR3 DNA: TGTGCCAGCAGCCATGTCGTCTATGGCTACACCTTC.

This clone was recorded only once. The chain's CDR3 is CASSPLGTGVSPLHF. The CDR3 DNA is TGTGCCAGCAGTCCCCTCGGGACAGGGGTTTCACCCCTCCACTTT. V gene TRBV25-1 combines with J gene TRBJ1-6, with TRBD1 identical over 10 bases. From germline, CDR1 is MGHDK and CDR2 SYGVNS. V gave up 5 bases and J gave up 9 bases; unmatched junction bases: 7. The CDR3 covers 15 residues.

Only a few counts were recorded for this clone. The chain uses TRBV6-5 and TRBJ2-5; 12 bases fit TRBD2. Germline CDR1 MNHEY, CDR2 SVGAGI. This CDR3 spans 16 amino acids. J lost 5 bases, V lost 0 bases, and 4 bases had no gene match. This chain's CDR3 is CASSYSTSGRRETQYF. DNA of the CDR3: TGTGCCAGCAGTTACTCGACTAGCGGGAGAAGGGAGACCCAGTACTTC.

The CDR3 DNA follows: TGTGCCAGTCCGAAACGGACAGGGGAGAGAGATACGCAGTATTTT. As protein: CASPKRTGERDTQYF. The rearrangement links TRBV2 to TRBJ2-3, with 9 positions matching TRBD1. Per germline, CDR1 SNHLY and CDR2 FYNNEI. J lost 5 bases, V lost 9 bases, and 12 bases had no gene match. This CDR3 region has 15 residues.

The V call is TRBV2, the J call TRBJ2-7; either TRBD1 or TRBD2 may supply D (5 bases each). The CDR3 runs to 15 residues. The V and J ends lost 1 base and 1 base respectively, with 11 bases between them. Germline loops: CDR1 SNHLY, CDR2 FYNNEI. The CDR3 region has the DNA TGTGCCAGCAGTGAAGAGCCGGGGCCGTCCTACGAGCAGTACTTC. Protein product: CASSEEPGPSYEQYF.

The chain uses TRBV5-1 and TRBJ2-7; D gene uncertain. Germline V gene data show CDR1 as SGHRS and CDR2 as YFSETQ. The CDR3 is 16 residues long. V lost 0 bases to trimming and J lost 2 bases, with 15 bases between them. CDR3 nucleotide sequence: TGCGCCAGCAGCTTGGGGGCCGGATGGTCGGCCTACGAGCAGTACTTC. This gives the protein CASSLGAGWSAYEQYF.

This clone appeared a single time. The chain combines TRBV3-1 (or the pseudogene TRBV3-2) with TRBJ1-1; TRBD1 matches at 7 bases. V gave up 1 base and J gave up 0 bases; unmatched junction bases: 2. The germline CDR1 and CDR2 sequences are LGHDT and YNNKEL (reference sequence). CDR3 length: 15 amino acids. CDR3 coding DNA: TGTGCCAGCAGCCAAGCGGACAGGTTGAACACTGAAGCTTTCTTT. This translates into CASSQADRLNTEAFF.

Here the CDR3 reads CASSLGATPYNEQFF. CDR3 nucleotide sequence: TGCGCCAGCAGCTTGGGGGCTACCCCCTACAATGAGCAGTTCTTC. The rearrangement links TRBV5-1 to TRBJ2-1; D remains unclear. V was trimmed by 0 bases and J by 2 bases, leaving 9 bases between them. CDR1 is SGHRS, CDR2 YFSETQ, per germline. CDR3 length: 15 amino acids.

The V call is TRBV5-6, the J call TRBJ2-3, with unresolved D. The germline V and J ends were trimmed by 0 bases and 1 base, with 12 bases remaining between them. Per the germline V gene, CDR1 is SGHDT and CDR2 is YYEEEE. CDR3 size: 16 residues. The CDR3 sequence is CASSLAWGFGTDTQYF. The DNA for the CDR3 is TGTGCCAGCAGCTTGGCCTGGGGTTTTGGCACAGATACGCAGTATTTT.

The chain joins TRBV29-1 to TRBJ2-3, with no clear D. Germline V lookup: CDR1 SQVTM, CDR2 ANQGSEA. Trimming cost V 4 bases and J 9 bases, with 11 bases left between them. This CDR3 contains 11 residues. CDR3 residues: CSVARLDTQYF. The CDR3, as DNA: TGCAGCGTTGCACGGTTGGACACGCAGTATTTT.

The rearrangement links TRBV2 to TRBJ1-2; possibly TRBD1 for D (5 bases). V was cut by 5 bases and J by 5 bases, with 15 bases left in between. The CDR3 totals 14 residues. Germline CDR1 reads SNHLY; CDR2 reads FYNNEI. CDR3 DNA sequence: TGTGCCAGCAGTCAAACAGGCGGGAAATATGGCTACACCTTC. Its protein product is CASSQTGGKYGYTF.

This rearrangement joins TRBV27 to TRBJ2-1; possible D gene TRBD1, 6 bases. CDR1 and CDR2 from the germline V gene are MNHEY and SMNVEV (reference sequence). The CDR3 covers 14 residues. The V gene lost 2 bases and the J gene lost 8 bases, with 13 bases spanning the gap. CDR3 DNA sequence: TGTGCCAGCAGTTTACTTACAGGGTTCGATGAGCAGTTCTTC. Protein: CASSLLTGFDEQFF.

The V call is TRBV29-1, the J call TRBJ2-3, with TRBD1 identical over 8 bases. Losses at the gene ends were 6 bases for V and 0 bases for J; bases not matched to a gene: 5. The germline V gene encodes CDR1 SQVTM and CDR2 ANQGSEA. The CDR3 has 14 amino acids. The CDR3 coding sequence is TGCAGCGTGGACAGGGTCCATAGCACAGATACGCAGTATTTT. As protein: CSVDRVHSTDTQYF.

The chain has TRBV5-1 and TRBJ2-3, with 10 bases that match TRBD2. J gave up 1 base and V 1 base, and 6 bases lay outside the gene matches. CDR3 size: 17 residues. CDR1 is SGHRS, CDR2 YFSETQ, per germline. CDR3 loop: CASSLTSGVGGTDTQYF. CDR3 in DNA: TGCGCCAGCAGCTTGACTAGCGGGGTGGGGGGCACAGATACGCAGTATTTT.